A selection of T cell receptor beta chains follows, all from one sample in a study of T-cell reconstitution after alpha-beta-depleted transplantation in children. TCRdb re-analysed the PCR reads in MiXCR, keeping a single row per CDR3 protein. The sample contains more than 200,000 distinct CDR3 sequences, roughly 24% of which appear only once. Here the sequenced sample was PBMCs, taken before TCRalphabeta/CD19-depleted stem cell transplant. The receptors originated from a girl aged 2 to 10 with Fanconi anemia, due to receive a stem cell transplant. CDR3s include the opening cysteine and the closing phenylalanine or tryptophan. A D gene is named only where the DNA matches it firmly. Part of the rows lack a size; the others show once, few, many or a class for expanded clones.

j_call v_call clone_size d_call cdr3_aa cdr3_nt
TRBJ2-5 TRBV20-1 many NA CSARGSGPQETQYF TGCAGTGCTAGGGGTTCAGGGCCCCAAGAGACCCAGTACTTC
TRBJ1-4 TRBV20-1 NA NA CSARDRETKLFF TGCAGTGCTAGAGATCGAGAGACGAAACTGTTTTTT
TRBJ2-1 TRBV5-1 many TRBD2 CASSYGTSGSQGEQFF TGCGCCAGCAGTTACGGGACTAGCGGGTCCCAAGGTGAGCAGTTCTTC
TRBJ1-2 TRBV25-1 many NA CASSGDEGSNYGYTF TGTGCCAGCAGTGGGGACGAGGGGTCGAACTATGGCTACACCTTC
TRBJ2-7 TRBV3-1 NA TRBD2 CASSQGGLAGNYEQYF TGTGCCAGCAGCCAAGGGGGACTAGCGGGAAACTACGAGCAGTACTTC
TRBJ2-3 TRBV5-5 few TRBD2 CASSSFLAGLGNTQYF TGTGCCAGCAGTTCCTTCCTAGCGGGACTAGGAAATACGCAGTATTTT
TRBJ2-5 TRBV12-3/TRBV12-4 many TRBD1 CASSPQQGQETQYF TGTGCCAGCAGTCCACAACAGGGGCAAGAGACCCAGTACTTC
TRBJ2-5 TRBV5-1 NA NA CASSPRLLAPEEETQYF TGCGCCAGCAGCCCACGCCTGCTAGCACCTGAGGAGGAGACCCAGTACTTC
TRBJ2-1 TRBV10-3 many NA CAISAMGGSSYNEQFF TGTGCCATCAGTGCAATGGGCGGAAGCTCCTACAATGAGCAGTTCTTC
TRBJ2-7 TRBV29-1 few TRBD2 CSSVGERGSYEQYF TGCAGCTCAGTAGGGGAGCGGGGCTCCTACGAGCAGTACTTC
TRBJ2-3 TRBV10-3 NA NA CAISVPGLITDTQYF TGTGCCATCAGTGTTCCGGGACTGATCACAGATACGCAGTATTTT
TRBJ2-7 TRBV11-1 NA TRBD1 CASSQDRVESYEQYF TGTGCCAGCAGCCAGGACAGGGTCGAGTCCTACGAGCAGTACTTC
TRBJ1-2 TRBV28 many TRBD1 CASSATGRGYTF TGTGCCAGCAGTGCGACAGGGAGAGGCTACACCTTC
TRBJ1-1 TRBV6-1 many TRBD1 CASSAPTGSNGEAFF TGTGCCAGCAGTGCCCCGACAGGGTCTAACGGTGAAGCTTTCTTT
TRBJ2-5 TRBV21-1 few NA CASSKEGRDPQETQYF TGTGCCAGCAGCAAAGAAGGCCGGGACCCCCAAGAGACCCAGTACTTC
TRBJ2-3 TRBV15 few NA CATSRDRAATTDTQYF TGTGCCACCAGCAGAGATCGGGCTGCGACCACAGATACGCAGTATTTT
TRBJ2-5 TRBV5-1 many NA CASSRSQVSETQYF TGCGCCAGCAGCAGGTCACAGGTGTCAGAGACCCAGTACTTC
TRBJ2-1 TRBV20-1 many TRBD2 CSARGRAGVLNEQFF TGCAGTGCTAGAGGAAGAGCGGGAGTTCTCAATGAGCAGTTCTTC
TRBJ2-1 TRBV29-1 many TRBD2 CSVDTLLAVSYNEQFF TGCAGCGTTGATACATTACTAGCGGTCTCCTACAATGAGCAGTTCTTC
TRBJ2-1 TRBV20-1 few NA CSAIRAGTYNEQFF TGCAGTGCAATCCGGGCCGGCACCTACAATGAGCAGTTCTTC
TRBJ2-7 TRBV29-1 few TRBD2 CSVVLGGSLYEQYF TGCAGCGTTGTTCTGGGGGGGAGTCTTTACGAGCAGTACTTC
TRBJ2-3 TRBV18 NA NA CASSPISSTDTQYF TGTGCCAGCTCACCCATTTCTAGCACAGATACGCAGTATTTT
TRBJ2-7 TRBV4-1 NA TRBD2 CASSHLAGEAYEQYF TGCGCCAGCAGCCATCTAGCGGGGGAAGCCTACGAGCAGTACTTC
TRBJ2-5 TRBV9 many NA CASSVYSGGLLQETQYF TGTGCCAGCAGCGTCTATTCCGGTGGACTGCTCCAAGAGACCCAGTACTTC
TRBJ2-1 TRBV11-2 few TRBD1 CASRRDRGINEQFF TGTGCCAGCAGAAGGGACAGGGGGATCAATGAGCAGTTCTTC
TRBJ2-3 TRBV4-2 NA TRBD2 CASSLRTSGSPDTQYF TGTGCCAGCAGCCTTCGGACTAGCGGGAGTCCAGATACGCAGTATTTT
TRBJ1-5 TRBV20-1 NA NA CSASLRVGNQPQHF TGCAGTGCTAGTCTCAGGGTAGGCAATCAGCCCCAGCATTTT
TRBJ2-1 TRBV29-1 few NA CSVDLYSYNEQFF TGCAGCGTTGATTTGTACAGCTACAATGAGCAGTTCTTC
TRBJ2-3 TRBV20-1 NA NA CSARDLLGVRNEKTSTDTQYF TGCAGTGCTAGAGATCTACTCGGCGTGCGGAATGAGAAAACTAGCACAGATACGCAGTATTTT
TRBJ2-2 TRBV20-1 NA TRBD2 CSAASGFDGELFF TGCAGTGCCGCTAGCGGGTTTGACGGGGAGCTGTTTTTT